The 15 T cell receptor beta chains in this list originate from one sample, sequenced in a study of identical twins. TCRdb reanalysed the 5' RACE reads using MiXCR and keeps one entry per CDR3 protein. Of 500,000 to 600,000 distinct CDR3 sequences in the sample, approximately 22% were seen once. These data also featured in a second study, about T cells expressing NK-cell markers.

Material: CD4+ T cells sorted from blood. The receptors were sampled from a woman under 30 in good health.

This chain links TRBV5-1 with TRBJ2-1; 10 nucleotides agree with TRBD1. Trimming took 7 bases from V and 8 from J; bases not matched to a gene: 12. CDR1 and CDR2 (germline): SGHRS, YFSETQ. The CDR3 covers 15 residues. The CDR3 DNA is TGCGCCAGCTGTCCCGCCGGGACAGGGGTGGATGAGCAGTTCTTC. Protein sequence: CASCPAGTGVDEQFF.

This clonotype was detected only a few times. The CDR3 nucleotides read TGCAGTGCTAGTCATGAGGAACGAAGGCACAATGAGCAGTTCTTC. Translated: CSASHEERRHNEQFF. The chain employs TRBV20-1 and TRBJ2-1; D call uncertain. Trimming shortened V by 3 bases and J by 5 bases, and 17 bases separated the two germline ends. The CDR3 has 15 residues. Germline lookup yields CDR1 DFQATT and CDR2 SNEGSKA (reference sequence).

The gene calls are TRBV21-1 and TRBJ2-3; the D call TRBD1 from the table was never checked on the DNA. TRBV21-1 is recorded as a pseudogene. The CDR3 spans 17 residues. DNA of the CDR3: TGTGCCAGCAGCTCCCCTCTGGGGGGGGGTAGGGAAGATACGCAGTATTTT. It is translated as CASSSPLGGGREDTQYF.

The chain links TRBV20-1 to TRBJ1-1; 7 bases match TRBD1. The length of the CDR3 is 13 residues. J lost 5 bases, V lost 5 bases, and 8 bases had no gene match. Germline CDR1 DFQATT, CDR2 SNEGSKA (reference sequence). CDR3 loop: CSALTGRGTEAFF. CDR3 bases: TGCAGTGCTCTGACAGGGAGGGGGACTGAAGCTTTCTTT.

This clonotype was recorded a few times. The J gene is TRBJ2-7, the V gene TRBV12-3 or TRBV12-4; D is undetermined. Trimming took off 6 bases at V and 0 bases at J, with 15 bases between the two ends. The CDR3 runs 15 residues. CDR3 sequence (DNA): TGTGCCAGCAGCGTCTTGGCCGGCTACTCCTACGAGCAGTACTTC. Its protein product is CASSVLAGYSYEQYF.

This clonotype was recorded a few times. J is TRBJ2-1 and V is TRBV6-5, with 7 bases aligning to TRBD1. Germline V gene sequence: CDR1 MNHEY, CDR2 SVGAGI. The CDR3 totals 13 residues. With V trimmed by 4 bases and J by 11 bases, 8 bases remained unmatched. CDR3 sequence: CASSLGEGGKQFF. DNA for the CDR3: TGTGCCAGCAGTTTGGGAGAAGGGGGCAAGCAGTTCTTC.

CDR3 protein: CASRYRWDTQYF. CDR3 nucleotide sequence: TGTGCCAGCAGATACAGGTGGGATACGCAGTATTTT. The chain couples TRBV28 to TRBJ2-3, with a possible D match to TRBD1 (5 bases). V lost 6 bases, J lost 6 bases, and 10 bases lay in between. Germline CDR1 MDHEN, CDR2 SYDVKM. CDR3 length: 12 residues.

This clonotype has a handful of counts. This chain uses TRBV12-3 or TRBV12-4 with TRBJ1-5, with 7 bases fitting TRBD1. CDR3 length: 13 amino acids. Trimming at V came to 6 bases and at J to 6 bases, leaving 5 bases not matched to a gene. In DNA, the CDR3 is TGTGCCAGCAGCACAGGGGTAGGTCAGCCCCAGCATTTT. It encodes CASSTGVGQPQHF.

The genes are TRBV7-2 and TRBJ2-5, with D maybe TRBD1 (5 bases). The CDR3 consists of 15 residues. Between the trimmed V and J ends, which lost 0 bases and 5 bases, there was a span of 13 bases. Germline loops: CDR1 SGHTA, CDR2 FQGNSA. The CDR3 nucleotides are TGTGCCAGCAGCTTAGCCGGGCAGGGCTGGGAGACCCAGTACTTC. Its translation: CASSLAGQGWETQYF.

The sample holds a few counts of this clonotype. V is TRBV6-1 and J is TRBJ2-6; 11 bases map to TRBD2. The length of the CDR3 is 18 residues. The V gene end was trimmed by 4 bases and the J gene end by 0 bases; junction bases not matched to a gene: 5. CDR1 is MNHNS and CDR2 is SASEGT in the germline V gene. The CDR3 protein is CASSGGLAVDSGANVLTF. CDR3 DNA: TGTGCCAGCAGTGGGGGACTAGCGGTGGACTCTGGGGCCAACGTCCTGACTTTC.

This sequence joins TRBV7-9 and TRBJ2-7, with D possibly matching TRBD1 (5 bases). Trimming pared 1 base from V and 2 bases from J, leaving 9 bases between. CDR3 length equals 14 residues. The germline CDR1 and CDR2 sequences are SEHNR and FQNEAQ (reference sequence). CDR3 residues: CASSLVIGAYEQYF. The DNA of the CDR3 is TGTGCCAGCAGCTTAGTCATAGGGGCCTACGAGCAGTACTTC.

CDR3 bases: TGTGCCAGCAGCACGCGGACTAGCGGGAGAGTGGAGACCCAGTACTTC. Translating it yields CASSTRTSGRVETQYF. This sequence joins TRBV7-2 and TRBJ2-5; 13 bases fit TRBD2. The J segment lost 5 bases and the V segment lost 5 bases, leaving 8 bases of the junction unmatched. In germline, CDR1 is SGHTA, CDR2 FQGNSA. CDR3 length: 16 residues.

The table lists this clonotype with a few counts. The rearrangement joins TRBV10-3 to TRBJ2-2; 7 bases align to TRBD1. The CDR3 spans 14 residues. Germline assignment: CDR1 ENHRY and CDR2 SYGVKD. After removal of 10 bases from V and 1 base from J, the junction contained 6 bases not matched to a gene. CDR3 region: CASTGVGNTGELFF. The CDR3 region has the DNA TGTGCCAGTACAGGGGTCGGGAACACCGGGGAGCTGTTTTTT.

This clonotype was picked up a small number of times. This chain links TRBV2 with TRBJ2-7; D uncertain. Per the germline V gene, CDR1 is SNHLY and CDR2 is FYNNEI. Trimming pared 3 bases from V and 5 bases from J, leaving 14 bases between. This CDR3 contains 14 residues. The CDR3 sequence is CASSDEREGNEQYF. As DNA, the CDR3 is TGTGCCAGCAGTGACGAAAGGGAAGGCAACGAGCAGTACTTC.

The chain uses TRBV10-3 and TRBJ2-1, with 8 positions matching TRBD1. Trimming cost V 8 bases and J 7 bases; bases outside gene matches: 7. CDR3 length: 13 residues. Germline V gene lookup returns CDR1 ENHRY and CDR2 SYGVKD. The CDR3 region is CAIAADRGNEQFF. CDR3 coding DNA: TGTGCCATCGCCGCCGACAGGGGAAATGAGCAGTTCTTC.